This T cell receptor (beta chain) derives from a study of shared clonotypes between healthy human individuals. Findings of the study overall: In a handful of donors, 4.5% to 5.5% of naive CD4 clonotypes appeared in common. Some clonotypes were shared by all four sorted-subset donors, while others were not shared. The non-shared ones had lower generation probabilities than the shared ones.

Each subset's genomic DNA was split evenly across several immunoSEQ plates. Method: immunoSEQ multiplex PCR; TCRdb's copy keeps in-frame clones and lacks some. The data show roughly 680,000 clones, approximately 72% seen once. A word on this clone: Its target is unknown.

Deletions cut 5 bases from V and 3 bases from J, with 16 bases between. This CDR3 is 15 amino acids long. Germline V gene data show CDR1 as SGHRS and CDR2 as YFSETQ. The sample consisted of memory CD4+ T cells sorted from blood. Subset noted: CD45RA-negative fraction. The genes are TRBV5-1 and TRBJ2-3, with D perhaps TRBD2 (6 bases). The clonotype comes from a woman aged 30 to 39 in good health. The CDR3 here is CASSSGGVSTDTQYF. The CDR3 DNA reads TGCGCCAGCAGTTCAGGAGGGGTCTCTACAGATACGCAGTATTTT. The full variable domain, with the rest looked up from reference TRBV5-1 and TRBJ2-3, is KAGVTQTPRYLIKTRGQQVTLSCSPISGHRSVSWYQQTPGQGLQFLFEYFSETQRNKGNFPGRFSGRQFSNSRSEMNVSTLELGDSALYLCASSSGGVSTDTQYFGPGTRLTVL.